Listed here are 18 T cell receptor beta chains from one sample, sequenced in a study of cytomegalovirus exposure and HLA in healthy donors. The PCR made use of 60 Vbeta and 13 Jbeta primers. Repertoires were generated with immunoSEQ multiplex PCR, while TCRdb's copy carries only in-frame clones and drops some. The sample carries tens of thousands of clones, 65% to 70% recorded once. Sequenced input: PBMCs. The receptors come from a woman in her 30s in good health and CMV-seronegative.

The V and J genes are TRBV19 and TRBJ1-2; D is possibly TRBD1 (5 bases). The germline gives CDR1 LNHDA, CDR2 SQIVND (reference sequence). CDR3 length: 14 residues. Trimming left V 5 bases short and J 3 bases short, with 13 bases between. CDR3 region: CASSVAFRDYGYTF. In DNA, the CDR3 is TGTGCCAGTAGTGTAGCCTTCAGGGACTATGGCTACACCTTC.

V usage is TRBV6-5 and J usage is TRBJ1-1; D is possibly TRBD1 (6 bases). This CDR3 comprises 15 residues. Germline V gene lookup returns CDR1 MNHEY and CDR2 SVGAGI. V dropped 4 bases and J dropped 2 bases, with 14 bases sitting between them. Written as DNA, the CDR3 is TGTGCCAGCAGTTCTCAGGGGATGGGAAACACTGAAGCTTTCTTT. Protein: CASSSQGMGNTEAFF.

The rearrangement links TRBV5-6 to TRBJ2-7; 9 bases are a match to TRBD1. From germline, CDR1 is SGHDT and CDR2 YYEEEE. Germline trimming cut 3 bases from V and 5 bases from J; bases unmatched to any gene: 0. The CDR3 runs to 12 residues. For the CDR3, the DNA is TGTGCCAGCAGCTGGGACAGGGACGAGCAGTACTTC. Amino acid sequence: CASSWDRDEQYF.

The chain employs TRBV11-2 and TRBJ2-7; TRBD1 agrees at 11 bases. CDR1 is SGHAT and CDR2 is FQNNGV in the germline V gene. The CDR3 loop spans 17 amino acids. J gave up 0 bases and V 5 bases, and 9 bases lay outside the gene matches. CDR3 in amino acids: CASSVYSGTGGSYEQYF. CDR3 nucleotide sequence: TGTGCCAGCAGCGTTTACTCCGGGACAGGGGGCTCCTACGAGCAGTACTTC.

This chain links TRBV2 with TRBJ2-3; 16 bases match TRBD2. J lost 2 bases, V lost 10 bases, and 9 bases had no gene match. Germline V CDR1 and CDR2: SNHLY, FYNNEI. The CDR3 runs to 17 residues. The CDR3 here is CAIPGTSGGAVTDTQYF. The CDR3 DNA follows: TGTGCCATCCCGGGGACTAGCGGGGGGGCCGTCACAGATACGCAGTATTTT.

In regard to this clone: This CDR3 is also generated by other DNA sequences in the sample. This chain connects TRBV2 to TRBJ1-6, with D unclear. Trimming removed 3 bases at V and 10 bases at J, with 13 bases between. The CDR3 is 14 residues long. Germline CDR1 is SNHLY and CDR2 is FYNNEI. The CDR3 coding sequence is TGTGCCAGCAGTGAGGAGGGATCGGGGTCACCCCTCCACTTT. It is translated as CASSEEGSGSPLHF.

Relative to its sample, this clone is medium-sized. The chain is built from TRBV5-6 and TRBJ2-7; unclear D gene. V was shortened by 1 base and J by 5 bases, with 13 bases between the two germline ends. Looked up from germline, CDR1 is SGHDT and CDR2 is YYEEEE. This CDR3 contains 14 residues. The CDR3 DNA follows: TGTGCCAGCAGCTTGAATGGTCAGACACACGAGCAGTACTTC. This sequence encodes CASSLNGQTHEQYF.

In this sample, this clone turned up once. The chain uses TRBV6-5 and TRBJ1-1; D perhaps matches TRBD1 (6 bases). The CDR3 is made up of 15 amino acids. V was clipped by 6 bases and J by 2 bases, with 16 bases between them. Germline V CDR1 and CDR2: MNHEY, SVGAGI. The chain's CDR3 is CASSDHGQPNTEAFF. The CDR3 nucleotides are TGTGCCAGCAGCGACCACGGACAGCCTAACACTGAAGCTTTCTTT.

The chain's CDR3 is CASSSTGGGGYTF. Written as DNA, the CDR3 is TGTGCCAGCAGCTCCACAGGGGGGGGTGGCTACACCTTC. The chain carries TRBV7-2 and TRBJ1-2; 8 nucleotides agree with TRBD1. After removal of 4 bases from V and 7 bases from J, the junction contained 5 bases not matched to a gene. From germline, CDR1 is SGHTA and CDR2 FQGNSA. The CDR3 extends over 13 amino acids.

This clone was detected once. In DNA form, the CDR3 reads TGTGCCAGCAGCGTTGACAGGGAAATTAAAGCTAACTATGGCTACACCTTC. This gives the protein CASSVDREIKANYGYTF. J is TRBJ1-2 and V is TRBV9; 7 bases are a match to TRBD1. V trimming: 2 bases; J trimming: 0 bases; junction bases outside the gene matches: 10. From germline, CDR1 is SGDLS and CDR2 YYNGEE. The CDR3 extends over 17 amino acids.

CDR3 region: CASSRGTGIPSSGNTIYF. The CDR3 nucleotides are TGTGCCAGCAGCCGAGGAACAGGGATCCCAAGCTCTGGAAACACCATATATTTT. This sequence joins TRBV11-2 and TRBJ1-3; maybe TRBD1 (6 bases). The CDR3 length is 18 residues. Trimming removed 5 bases at V and 0 bases at J, with 20 bases between. The germline V gene encodes CDR1 SGHAT and CDR2 FQNNGV. The full variable domain, rest sourced from reference TRBV11-2 and TRBJ1-3, is EAGVAQSPRYKIIEKRQSVAFWCNPISGHATLYWYQQILGQGPKLLIQFQNNGVVDDSQLPKDRFSAERLKGVDSTLKIQPAKLEDSAVYLCASSRGTGIPSSGNTIYFGEGSWLTVV.

V usage is TRBV5-4 and J usage is TRBJ2-1, with D unresolved. The CDR3 extends over 14 amino acids. Germline CDR1 is SGHNT and CDR2 is YYREEE (reference sequence). The V end was cut by 4 bases, the J end by 0 bases, with 8 bases between. CDR3 coding DNA: TGTGCCAGCAGCCCAGCTAGCTCCTACAATGAGCAGTTCTTC. Its protein is CASSPASSYNEQFF. Looking up the rest from reference TRBV5-4 and TRBJ2-1 gives the full variable domain: ETGVTQSPTHLIKTRGQQVTLRCSSQSGHNTVSWYQQALGQGPQFIFQYYREEENGRGNFPPRFSGLQFPNYSSELNVNALELDDSALYLCASSPASSYNEQFFGPGTRLTVL.

This chain joins TRBV25-1 and TRBJ1-1, with D possibly matching TRBD1 (5 bases). Germline CDR1 and CDR2: MGHDK and SYGVNS. The germline V and J ends were trimmed by 3 bases and 5 bases, with 16 bases remaining between them. The CDR3 has 15 amino acids. The DNA of the CDR3 is TGTGCCAGCAGTGACCCGACAGTTGGCGGTACTGAAGCTTTCTTT. Protein: CASSDPTVGGTEAFF.

Details on this clone: It may be a read error: a sequence one base away is much more abundant. The rearrangement uses TRBV4-1 and TRBJ1-2; 7 bases are shared with TRBD1. Trimming at V came to 4 bases and at J to 1 base, leaving 15 bases not matched to a gene. The CDR3 totals 18 residues. Looked up from germline, CDR1 is MGHRA and CDR2 is YSYEKL. This CDR3 is CASSLLRAPDRVNYGYTF. In DNA, the CDR3 is TGCGCCAGCAGCCTACTAAGGGCGCCCGACAGGGTTAACTATGGCTACACCTTC.

The rearrangement joins TRBV4-3 to TRBJ2-7; 8 bases line up with TRBD1. This CDR3 spans 16 amino acids. V gave up 3 bases and J gave up 3 bases; unmatched junction bases: 10. From germline, CDR1 is LGHNA and CDR2 YSLEER. CDR3 nucleotides: TGCGCCAGCAGCCAGAACGAGGACAGGGCTAACTACGAGCAGTACTTC. This gives the protein CASSQNEDRANYEQYF.

The rearrangement links TRBV4-3 to TRBJ1-5; D is unclear. This CDR3 region has 15 residues. The V end lost 3 bases, the J end lost 7 bases, and 16 bases lay between the germline ends. CDR1 and CDR2 from the germline V gene are LGHNA and YSLEER. The CDR3 loop reads CASSQGAHPEQPQHF. CDR3 sequence (DNA): TGCGCCAGCAGCCAGGGAGCCCACCCAGAGCAGCCCCAGCATTTT.

The chain joins TRBV2 to TRBJ1-6; maybe TRBD1 (5 bases). Germline V CDR1 and CDR2: SNHLY, FYNNEI. V shed 0 bases and J shed 11 bases, with 14 bases lying between them. CDR3 size: 15 residues. CDR3 sequence: CASSEAGRALTPLHF. CDR3 bases: TGTGCCAGCAGTGAAGCTGGCAGGGCTCTGACACCCCTCCACTTT.

This clone was counted between two and nine times. The chain combines TRBV7-9 with TRBJ1-6; 7 bases line up with TRBD1. J lost 7 bases, V lost 5 bases, and 8 bases had no gene match. CDR1 is SEHNR, CDR2 FQNEAQ, per germline (reference sequence). This CDR3 is built from 15 residues. In nucleotides, the CDR3 is TGTGCCAGCAGCCCAGGGACAGTCGAAAATTCACCCCTCCACTTT. Protein product: CASSPGTVENSPLHF.